The 24 T cell receptor beta chains listed next were all sequenced from one sample in a study of response to subunit inactivated influenza vaccine. TCRdb itself ran the RT-PCR reads through MiXCR, one entry per CDR3 protein. The repertoire holds over 300,000 distinct CDR3 sequences, with roughly 22% as singletons. This specimen was PBMCs from blood, taken approximately 20 months after vaccination. All receptors come from a man between 50 and 75 years old who received an inactivated influenza vaccine.

The chain combines TRBV25-1 with TRBJ2-7, with D unclear. The CDR3 consists of 13 residues. The germline gives CDR1 MGHDK, CDR2 SYGVNS. Deletions cut 1 base from V and 3 bases from J, with 7 bases between. This CDR3 is CASSEWQSYEQYF. The CDR3 region has the DNA TGTGCCAGCAGTGAATGGCAGAGCTACGAGCAGTACTTC.

In this sample, this clonotype turned up a few times. The DNA for the CDR3 is TGTGCCACCTCGCGGGGCAGGGGGAGTCGGAATGAGCAGTTCTTC. It specifies CATSRGRGSRNEQFF. This chain joins TRBV24-1 and TRBJ2-1, with D maybe TRBD1 (7 bases). In germline, CDR1 is KGHDR, CDR2 SFDVKD. V lost 9 bases and J lost 7, with 21 bases in between. The CDR3 length is 15 residues.

This clonotype has at least ten counts. The chain employs TRBV7-9 and TRBJ2-5; TRBD2 matches 7 bases. J lost 1 base, V lost 5 bases, and 10 bases had no gene match. Germline V gene data show CDR1 as SEHNR and CDR2 as FQNEAQ (reference sequence). The CDR3 runs 16 residues. The CDR3 spells CASSTRDYRLQETQYF. The CDR3 DNA follows: TGTGCCAGCAGCACCCGGGACTACCGACTCCAAGAGACCCAGTACTTC.

This rearrangement joins TRBV5-1 to TRBJ2-5, with D possibly TRBD2 on 6 matching bases. The CDR3 spans 14 residues. Germline CDR1 reads SGHRS; CDR2 reads YFSETQ. Trimming removed 6 bases from V and 1 base from J, with 13 bases in between. CDR3 nucleotide sequence: TGCGCCAGCACCATGGGACTGTCCCAAGAGACCCAGTACTTC. It yields the protein CASTMGLSQETQYF.

This clonotype was recorded a few times. The chain is built from TRBV20-1 and TRBJ2-2; 7 bases align to TRBD2. The CDR3 sequence is 15 residues long. The trim removed 1 base at V and 2 bases at J, leaving 4 bases unmatched. The germline gives CDR1 DFQATT, CDR2 SNEGSKA (reference sequence). The CDR3 here is CSARVAGTNTGELFF. The CDR3 DNA reads as TGCAGTGCTAGAGTAGCGGGTACAAACACCGGGGAGCTGTTTTTT.

This clonotype was seen at least ten times. The chain couples TRBV12-3 or TRBV12-4 to TRBJ1-5; 9 positions match TRBD1. The CDR3 is 16 amino acids. The junction had 7 bases not matched to a gene; V was cut back by 6 bases and J by 1 base. The CDR3: CASSLSGQGSNQPQHF. CDR3 sequence (DNA): TGTGCCAGCAGCCTTTCAGGACAGGGGAGCAATCAGCCCCAGCATTTT.

The CDR3 loop reads CATSRGTGPFTDTQYF. CDR3 in DNA: TGTGCCACCAGCAGAGGGACAGGGCCCTTCACAGATACGCAGTATTTT. The J gene is TRBJ2-3, the V gene TRBV15, with TRBD1 matching over 8 bases. The V and J ends lost 1 base and 2 bases, in that order; junction bases with no gene match: 5. In germline, CDR1 is LNHNV, CDR2 YYDKDF (reference sequence). This CDR3 region has 16 residues. Filled out from reference TRBV15 and TRBJ2-3, the complete variable domain reads DAMVIQNPRYQVTQFGKPVTLSCSQTLNHNVMYWYQQKSSQAPKLLFHYYDKDFNNEADTPDNFQSRRPNTSFCFLDIRSPGLGDTAMYLCATSRGTGPFTDTQYFGPGTRLTVL.

This clonotype has ten or more counts. This rearrangement joins TRBV12-3 or TRBV12-4 to TRBJ1-1; 10 bases are a match to TRBD1. The CDR3 is 13 amino acids. V lost 6 bases and J lost 6; bases outside the gene matches: 4. CDR3 DNA sequence: TGTGCCAGCAGAGGACAGGGGGAGGCTGAAGCTTTCTTT. It yields the protein CASRGQGEAEAFF.

The chain combines TRBV29-1 with TRBJ1-1, with 7 bases aligning to TRBD1. CDR1 is SQVTM and CDR2 is ANQGSEA in the germline V gene. V was clipped by 7 bases and J by 5 bases; unmatched bases: 7. This CDR3 spans 12 amino acids. The CDR3 reads CSATGWETEAFF. DNA for the CDR3: TGCAGCGCGACAGGGTGGGAGACTGAAGCTTTCTTT.

This clonotype was seen a handful of times. This CDR3 is missing its conserved last phenylalanine or tryptophan, likely due to a read error. No DNA is shown, since the ends of the CDR3 on it are uncertain; the CDR3 is the one TCRdb lists. The chain employs TRBV20-1 and TRBJ2-7; TRBD1 is taken as the D call from the table, unchecked against the DNA. The germline gives CDR1 DFQATT, CDR2 SNEGSKA (reference sequence). The CDR3 spans 12 amino acids, including both terminal residues. The CDR3 region is CSARDQPGQGSL.

The chain couples TRBV2 to TRBJ2-1, with D unclear. Trimming removed 1 base at V and 0 bases at J, with 7 bases between. Germline values: CDR1 SNHLY, CDR2 FYNNEI. The CDR3 loop spans 15 amino acids. CDR3 DNA: TGTGCCAGCAGTGAAGGATATAGCTCCTACAATGAGCAGTTCTTC. This sequence encodes CASSEGYSSYNEQFF.

This clonotype was seen only a few times. The chain joins TRBV25-1 to TRBJ2-5; TRBD2 might be the D (6 bases). CDR3 length: 15 amino acids. Germline CDR1 is MGHDK and CDR2 is SYGVNS. V lost 5 bases, J lost 5 bases, and 18 bases lay in between. The CDR3 region is CASSFSGGGCETQYF. CDR3 in DNA: TGTGCCAGCAGTTTTTCCGGGGGAGGCTGCGAGACCCAGTACTTC.

DNA for the CDR3: TGCGCCAGCAGCAAAGACAGGGTGGGGAACGAGCAGTACTTC. It codes for CASSKDRVGNEQYF. The chain combines TRBV5-1 with TRBJ2-7, with 7 positions matching TRBD1. Germline CDR1 reads SGHRS; CDR2 reads YFSETQ. CDR3 size: 14 residues. Trimming removed 4 bases from V and 5 bases from J; junction bases left unmatched: 9.

This clonotype was observed a handful of times. V is TRBV29-1 and J is TRBJ1-1; D might be TRBD1 (5 bases). Germline loops: CDR1 SQVTM, CDR2 ANQGSEA. This CDR3 has 12 amino acids. V was trimmed by 5 bases and J by 1 base, leaving 8 bases between them. CDR3 DNA sequence: TGCAGCGTTCGACAGTCGAACACTGAAGCTTTCTTT. Its protein is CSVRQSNTEAFF.

This clonotype has just a few counts. CDR3: CASSLGTEYLDYEQYF. Here the CDR3 DNA reads TGTGCCAGCAGCTTAGGGACCGAATACTTGGACTACGAGCAGTACTTC. J is TRBJ2-7 and V is TRBV6-2 or TRBV6-3, with D possibly being TRBD1 or TRBD2 (5 bases each). The V end was cut by 6 bases, the J end by 3 bases, with 21 bases between. The CDR3 loop spans 16 amino acids. Looked up from germline, CDR1 is MNHEY and CDR2 is SVGEGT.

The chain has TRBV4-1 and TRBJ1-4; D uncertain. V was trimmed by 0 bases and J by 5 bases, leaving 10 bases between them. The CDR3 runs to 15 residues. Germline V gene data show CDR1 as MGHRA and CDR2 as YSYEKL. The CDR3 is CASSQDEGINEKLFF. The CDR3 coding sequence is TGCGCCAGCAGCCAAGATGAAGGGATAAATGAAAAACTGTTTTTT.

The chain couples TRBV3-1 to TRBJ1-5; 7 bases line up with TRBD1. The CDR3 is made up of 18 amino acids. Germline V CDR1 and CDR2: LGHDT, YNNKEL (reference sequence). V trimming: 3 bases; J trimming: 4 bases; junction bases outside the gene matches: 15. The CDR3 bases are TGTGCCAGCAGCCAGGACCTTTCGACAGGGAAGTTAAATCAGCCCCAGCATTTT. Its translation is CASSQDLSTGKLNQPQHF.

This clonotype was detected only a few times. The CDR3 DNA sequence: TGTGCCAGCAGCCCAGCCGGACTAGCGGTTTCTCGGCCGGTGGATACGCAGTATTTT. It codes for CASSPAGLAVSRPVDTQYF. V usage is TRBV3-1 and J usage is TRBJ2-3, with TRBD2 identical over 10 bases. The V segment lost 4 bases and the J segment 6 bases; nucleotides outside the gene matches: 19. CDR3 length: 19 amino acids. Germline values: CDR1 LGHDT, CDR2 YNNKEL (reference sequence).

This clonotype appeared many times. The chain uses TRBV5-1 and TRBJ2-1, with 10 bases fitting TRBD2. The ends lost 3 bases at V and 0 bases at J; junction bases unmatched: 0. Germline V gives CDR1 SGHRS, CDR2 YFSETQ. This CDR3 is built from 15 residues. The CDR3 region is CASSSSGSSYNEQFF. CDR3 coding DNA: TGCGCCAGCAGCTCTAGCGGGAGCTCCTACAATGAGCAGTTCTTC.

This clonotype turned up a few times. This chain links TRBV4-3 with TRBJ1-1; 7 bases agree with TRBD1. The V segment lost 3 bases and the J segment 4 bases; nucleotides outside the gene matches: 2. The CDR3 loop spans 13 amino acids. Germline lookup yields CDR1 LGHNA and CDR2 YSLEER. CDR3 in amino acids: CASSHNRGTEAFF. For the CDR3, the DNA is TGCGCCAGCAGCCATAACAGGGGCACTGAAGCTTTCTTT.

This clonotype was detected only a few times. The V and J genes are TRBV6-2 or TRBV6-3 and TRBJ2-1, with a tentative D call TRBD1 (6 bases). Germline V gives CDR1 MNHEY, CDR2 SVGEGT. CDR3 length equals 16 residues. V gave up 5 bases and J gave up 2 bases, with 16 bases separating them. The CDR3 DNA reads as TGTGCCAGCAGTCCTCAGACAGGTTTCCCCTACAATGAGCAGTTCTTC. Encoded protein: CASSPQTGFPYNEQFF.

This clonotype was picked up a small number of times. The genes are TRBV5-1 and TRBJ2-1; 8 positions agree with TRBD1. V shed 2 bases and J 6 bases; nucleotides not matched to a gene: 7. CDR1 and CDR2 from the germline V gene are SGHRS and YFSETQ. This CDR3 has 15 amino acids. Written as DNA, the CDR3 is TGCGCCAGCAGCTTTCAACAGGGGGTTGGCAATGAGCAGTTCTTC. The encoded protein is CASSFQQGVGNEQFF.

The sample holds a few counts of this clonotype. This chain connects TRBV20-1 to TRBJ1-4; TRBD1 matches 7 bases. Germline loops: CDR1 DFQATT, CDR2 SNEGSKA (reference sequence). This CDR3 comprises 16 residues. The junction had 5 bases not matched to a gene; V was cut back by 1 base and J by 0 bases. CDR3 coding DNA: TGCAGTGCTAGAGGGACCAGGGGGGCAACTAATGAAAAACTGTTTTTT. Protein: CSARGTRGATNEKLFF.

The rearrangement joins TRBV11-2 to TRBJ2-6, with 9 bases aligning to TRBD1. The CDR3 is made up of 19 amino acids. CDR1 and CDR2 from the germline V gene are SGHAT and FQNNGV. Unmatched junction bases numbered 17, after V lost 7 bases and J lost 4 bases. This chain's CDR3 is CASNYRWRTGVSGANVLTF. CDR3 sequence (DNA): TGTGCCAGCAACTACAGGTGGAGGACAGGGGTATCCGGGGCCAACGTCCTGACTTTC.